Following are 17 T cell receptor beta chains from one sample sequenced in a study of blood T cell repertoires in COVID-19. The protocol was immunoSEQ multiplex PCR, while the TCRdb copy is restricted to in-frame clones and leaves out a portion. The table records about 300,000 clones, about 90% of them present only once. The sequencing input was peripheral blood. These receptors came from a woman aged 25 to 39 with COVID-19, enrolled during active disease.

The chain is built from TRBV2 and TRBJ1-1, with D maybe TRBD1 (5 bases). V was trimmed by 4 bases and J by 2 bases, leaving 17 bases between them. Germline V CDR1 and CDR2: SNHLY, FYNNEI. The length of the CDR3 is 16 residues. CDR3 nucleotides: TGTGCCAGCAGTGGCGACGATAGGGGACTAAACACTGAAGCTTTCTTT. Translating it yields CASSGDDRGLNTEAFF. Filled out from reference TRBV2 and TRBJ1-1, the complete variable domain reads EPEVTQTPSHQVTQMGQEVILRCVPISNHLYFYWYRQILGQKVEFLVSFYNNEISEKSEIFDDQFSVERPDGSNFTLKIRSTKLEDSAMYFCASSGDDRGLNTEAFFGQGTRLTVV.

CDR3 DNA: TGTGCCAGCAGCTTTGAGGAAAACATTCAGTACTTC. Its protein product is CASSFEENIQYF. The chain joins TRBV11-3 to TRBJ2-4; D is ambiguous. The CDR3 length is 12 residues. The ends were cut back, 3 bases at V and 5 bases at J, with 5 bases in the middle. Per the germline V gene, CDR1 is SGHNT and CDR2 is YENEEA. Looking up the rest from reference TRBV11-3 and TRBJ2-4 gives the full variable domain: EAGVVQSPRYKIIEKKQPVAFWCNPISGHNTLYWYLQNLGQGPELLIRYENEEAVDDSQLPKDRFSAERLKGVDSTLKIQPAELGDSAVYLCASSFEENIQYFGAGTRLSVL.

Here the CDR3 reads CASNRGQGARGYTF. CDR3 in DNA: TGTGCCAGCAATCGGGGACAGGGGGCACGGGGCTACACCTTC. The rearrangement links TRBV2 to TRBJ1-2; 12 nucleotides match TRBD1. The junction had 8 bases not matched to a gene; V was cut back by 7 bases and J by 8 bases. CDR1 is SNHLY and CDR2 is FYNNEI in the germline V gene. CDR3 size: 14 residues.

This clone was observed a single time. The genes are TRBV30 and TRBJ2-1; 8 bases align to TRBD1. Germline V CDR1 and CDR2: GTSNPN, SVGIG (reference sequence). The junction had 4 bases not matched to a gene; V was cut back by 3 bases and J by 3 bases. This CDR3 is built from 14 residues. CDR3 DNA: TGTGCCTGGAGCGACAGGGGCCTCTACAATGAGCAGTTCTTC. Protein product: CAWSDRGLYNEQFF.

This clone was observed once. The chain uses TRBV11-2 and TRBJ2-5, with a tentative D call TRBD2 (7 bases). There are 17 residues in the CDR3. Germline assignment: CDR1 SGHAT and CDR2 FQNNGV. With 5 bases removed from V and 3 bases from J, the gap between germline ends came to 22 bases. In DNA, the CDR3 is TGTGCCAGCAGCCGCCGAGGCCGGGGGGCGGGGGAAGAGACCCAGTACTTC. Its protein is CASSRRGRGAGEETQYF.

V and J are TRBV4-1 and TRBJ2-3, with D unclear. The CDR3 spans 13 residues. Germline CDR1 is MGHRA and CDR2 is YSYEKL. Trimming took 6 bases from V and 6 from J, leaving 13 bases between them. CDR3 sequence (DNA): TGCGCCAGCAGACCGACACTCACGGATACGCAGTATTTT. Its translation is CASRPTLTDTQYF.

This chain uses TRBV19 with TRBJ1-5, with D uncertain. The CDR3 covers 16 residues. With 6 bases removed from V and 2 bases from J, the gap between germline ends came to 17 bases. Germline assignment: CDR1 LNHDA and CDR2 SQIVND (reference sequence). Here the CDR3 DNA reads TGTGCCAGTAGCACCTTACCAGGCGGGGGCAATCAGCCCCAGCATTTT. This sequence encodes CASSTLPGGGNQPQHF.

This chain joins TRBV2 and TRBJ2-3, with 8 bases matching TRBD1. J was trimmed by 2 bases and V by 8 bases; bases with no gene match: 3. Per germline, CDR1 SNHLY and CDR2 FYNNEI. The CDR3 totals 13 residues. DNA of the CDR3: TGTGCCAGCTGGGGACAGGCCACAGATACGCAGTATTTT. Translation: CASWGQATDTQYF. The whole variable domain, filled in from reference TRBV2 and TRBJ2-3, reads EPEVTQTPSHQVTQMGQEVILRCVPISNHLYFYWYRQILGQKVEFLVSFYNNEISEKSEIFDDQFSVERPDGSNFTLKIRSTKLEDSAMYFCASWGQATDTQYFGPGTRLTVL.

The rearrangement links TRBV6-5 to TRBJ2-2; D is perhaps TRBD1 (6 bases). Germline CDR1 is MNHEY and CDR2 is SVGAGI. The CDR3 is 15 residues long. V lost 4 bases to trimming and J lost 6 bases, with 15 bases between them. The chain's CDR3 is CASSSIIQGSGELFF. As DNA, the CDR3 is TGTGCCAGCAGTTCGATTATACAGGGCTCCGGGGAGCTGTTTTTT.

This chain joins TRBV24-1 and TRBJ2-1; TRBD2 aligns across 10 bases. J was trimmed by 0 bases and V by 6 bases; bases with no gene match: 10. CDR1 and CDR2 from the germline V gene are KGHDR and SFDVKD. CDR3 size: 18 residues. CDR3 residues: CATSHAFSGGSSYNEQFF. In nucleotides, the CDR3 is TGTGCCACCAGTCATGCCTTTAGCGGGGGGAGCTCCTACAATGAGCAGTTCTTC.

The chain recombines TRBV5-5 with TRBJ2-3, with D possibly matching TRBD1 (5 bases). V was shortened by 1 base and J by 5 bases, with 14 bases between the two germline ends. The CDR3 sequence is 15 residues long. Germline V gives CDR1 SGHKS, CDR2 YYEKEE (reference sequence). The CDR3 sequence: CASSLLGVSVDTQYF. DNA for the CDR3: TGTGCCAGCAGCTTGTTAGGGGTCAGCGTAGATACGCAGTATTTT.

V and J are TRBV29-1 and TRBJ1-2, with 7 bases lining up with TRBD1. CDR1 SQVTM and CDR2 ANQGSEA come from the germline V gene. The CDR3 spans 15 residues. V shed 7 bases, J shed 1 base, and the junction held 12 bases outside the gene matches. The CDR3 DNA is TGCAGCGCGCTGTTCCGGGACAGACTTAACTATGGCTACACCTTC. Encoded protein: CSALFRDRLNYGYTF.

This chain links TRBV7-8 with TRBJ2-1, with D possibly being TRBD2 (7 bases). V was pared by 6 bases and J by 4 bases, with 16 bases between. This CDR3 region has 15 residues. Germline values: CDR1 SGHVS, CDR2 FQNEAQ. CDR3 bases: TGTGCCAGCAGGAAATCGGGGGGCCCATACAATGAGCAGTTCTTC. The encoded protein is CASRKSGGPYNEQFF.

V and J are TRBV27 and TRBJ1-6; 7 nucleotides agree with TRBD1. The V gene's germline CDR1 is MNHEY and CDR2 SMNVEV (reference sequence). J was trimmed by 3 bases and V by 10 bases; bases with no gene match: 9. The CDR3 has 15 amino acids. In DNA, the CDR3 is TGTGCCACCAAACCAGGGGGTAACTATAATTCACCCCTCCACTTT. It yields the protein CATKPGGNYNSPLHF.

This clone was counted only a few times. This chain connects TRBV19 to TRBJ1-2, with 11 bases aligning to TRBD1. V shed 9 bases and J 8 bases; nucleotides not matched to a gene: 11. Germline CDR1 is LNHDA and CDR2 is SQIVND (reference sequence). The CDR3 extends over 14 amino acids. In nucleotides, the CDR3 is TGTGCCAGCAGTCTCTCCGGGACAGGGGGAGGCTACACCTTC. Amino acids: CASSLSGTGGGYTF.

The genes are TRBV3-1 (or the pseudogene TRBV3-2) and TRBJ1-3, with D uncertain. Germline CDR1 and CDR2: LGHDT and YNNKEL (reference sequence). The CDR3 is made up of 16 amino acids. The germline V and J ends were trimmed by 2 bases and 1 base, with 12 bases remaining between them. The CDR3 region is CASSQLEPLSGNTIYF. In DNA, the CDR3 is TGTGCCAGCAGCCAACTCGAGCCTCTTTCTGGAAACACCATATATTTT.

In its sample, this clone was seen a few times. The rearrangement links TRBV4-2 to TRBJ1-2; perhaps TRBD1 as D (5 bases). Per germline, CDR1 LGHNA and CDR2 YNFKEQ. The CDR3 is 15 amino acids. V lost 4 bases, J lost 8 bases, and 20 bases lay in between. In DNA form, the CDR3 reads TGTGCCAGCAGCCTACCACATGGAGGGGCTTACGGCTACACCTTC. It is translated as CASSLPHGGAYGYTF.